The clone carrying this T cell receptor beta chain was seen many times. As yet, its antigen is unknown. Researchers built TCR beta libraries using quantitative 5'-RACE with molecular barcodes. MiXCR was run by TCRdb on the 5' RACE reads, yielding one entry per CDR3 protein. The sample lists around 490,000 distinct CDR3 sequences, over 4% occurring once. This sample was taken from a study of CD8 T cells in ankylosing spondylitis. Overall study results and limits: Previous work reported some of these motif variants in the synovial fluid and blood of reactive arthritis. As for the disease-linked clones, they showed a CD8+ phenotype and occurred at relatively low frequencies in peripheral blood. Clones tied to disease were said to be significantly enriched in matched ankylosing spondylitis synovial fluid. Blood from ankylosing spondylitis patients appeared to carry a characteristic roughly 8-variant TCR beta motif.

The CDR3 totals 17 residues. Unmatched junction bases numbered 11, after V lost 0 bases and J lost 2 bases. Germline assignment: CDR1 DFQATT and CDR2 SNEGSKA (reference sequence). This sequence was found in a male donor with ankylosing spondylitis. The chain carries TRBV20-1 and TRBJ2-5, with 8 bases lining up with TRBD1. Sequenced: blood, either unsorted or a sorted T cell fraction (not recorded which). The CDR3 DNA is TGCAGTGCTAGAGATCATGTTTTGGGGACAGGACAAGAGACCCAGTACTTC. Amino acid sequence: CSARDHVLGTGQETQYF.